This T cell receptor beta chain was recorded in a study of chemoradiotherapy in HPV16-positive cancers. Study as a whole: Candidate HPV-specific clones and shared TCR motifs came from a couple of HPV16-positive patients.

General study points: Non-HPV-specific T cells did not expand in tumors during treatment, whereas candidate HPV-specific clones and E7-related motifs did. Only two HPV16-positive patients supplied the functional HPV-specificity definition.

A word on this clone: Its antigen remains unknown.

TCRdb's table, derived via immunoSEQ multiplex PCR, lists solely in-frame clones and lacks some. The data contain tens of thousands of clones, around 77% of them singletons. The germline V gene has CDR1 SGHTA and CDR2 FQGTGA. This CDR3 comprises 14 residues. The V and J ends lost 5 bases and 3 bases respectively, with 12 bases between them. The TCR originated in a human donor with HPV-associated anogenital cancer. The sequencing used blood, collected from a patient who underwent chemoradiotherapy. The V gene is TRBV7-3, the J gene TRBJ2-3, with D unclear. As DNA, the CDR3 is TGTGCCAGCAGCCACGACCCCGTGACAGATACGCAGTATTTT. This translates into CASSHDPVTDTQYF.